The clone carrying this T cell receptor (beta chain) has only a few counts. What it binds is not known. This record belongs to a study of beta chain features in type 1 diabetes. Study results and limitations: Moderately but significantly shorter TCRB CDR3s were found in Type 1 diabetes patients in all four CD4+ subsets.

The sequenced template was cDNA made from the entire isolated RNA. Regulatory, naive and central memory T cell samples averaged around 3.6 million reads. Generated by immunoSEQ multiplex PCR, the TCRdb table keeps only in-frame clones and is missing some. In the table there are a few hundred thousand clones, around 10% of which are singletons. Germline V gene lookup returns CDR1 SEHNR and CDR2 FQNEAQ (reference sequence). The CDR3 contains 15 residues. Trimming stripped 5 bases from V and 13 bases from J, with 27 bases between. The specimen was central memory CD4+ T cells from blood. The source is a man aged 25-40 years with type 1 diabetes. The V and J genes are TRBV7-9 and TRBJ2-7; D ambiguous. Here the CDR3 reads CASSQEVVQPPPHYF. The CDR3 nucleotides read TGTGCCAGCAGCCAAGAGGTGGTACAGCCACCGCCCCATTACTTC.